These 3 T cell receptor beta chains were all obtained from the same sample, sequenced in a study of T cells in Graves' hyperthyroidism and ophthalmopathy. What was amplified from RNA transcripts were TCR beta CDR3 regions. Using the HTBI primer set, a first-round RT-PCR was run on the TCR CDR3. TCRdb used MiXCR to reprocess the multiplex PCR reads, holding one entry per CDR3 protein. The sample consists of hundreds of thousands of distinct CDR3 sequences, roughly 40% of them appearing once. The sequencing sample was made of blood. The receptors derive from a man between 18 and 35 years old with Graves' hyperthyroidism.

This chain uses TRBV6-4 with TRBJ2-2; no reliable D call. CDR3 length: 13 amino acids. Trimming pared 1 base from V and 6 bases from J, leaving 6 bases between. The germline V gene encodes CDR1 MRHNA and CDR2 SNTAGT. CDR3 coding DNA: TGTGCCAGCAGTGACTTCGGGTCCGGGGAGCTGTTTTTT. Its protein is CASSDFGSGELFF.

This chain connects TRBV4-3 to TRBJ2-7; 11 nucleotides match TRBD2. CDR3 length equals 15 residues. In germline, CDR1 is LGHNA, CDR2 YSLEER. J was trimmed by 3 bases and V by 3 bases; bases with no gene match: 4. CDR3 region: CASSHPTSGVYEQYF. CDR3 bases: TGCGCCAGCAGCCACCCGACTAGCGGGGTCTACGAGCAGTACTTC.

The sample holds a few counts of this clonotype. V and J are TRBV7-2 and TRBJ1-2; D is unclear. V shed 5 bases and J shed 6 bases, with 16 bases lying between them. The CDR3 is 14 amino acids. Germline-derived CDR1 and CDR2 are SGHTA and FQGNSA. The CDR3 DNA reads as TGTGCCAGCAGCCAAGCGTCAGAGAAGGATGGCTACACCTTC. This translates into CASSQASEKDGYTF.